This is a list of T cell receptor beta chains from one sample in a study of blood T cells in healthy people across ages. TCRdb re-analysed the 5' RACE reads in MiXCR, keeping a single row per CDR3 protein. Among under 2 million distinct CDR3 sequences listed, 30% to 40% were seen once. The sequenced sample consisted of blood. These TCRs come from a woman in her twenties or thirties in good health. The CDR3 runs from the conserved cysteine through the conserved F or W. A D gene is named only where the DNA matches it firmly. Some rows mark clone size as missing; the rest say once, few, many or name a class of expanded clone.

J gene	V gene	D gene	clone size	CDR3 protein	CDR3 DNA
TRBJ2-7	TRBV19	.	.	CASSHFGGSDEQYF	TGTGCCAGTAGCCACTTTGGGGGATCAGACGAGCAGTACTTC
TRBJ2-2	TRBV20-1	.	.	CSAARSGLRGELFF	TGCAGTGCTGCCCGGTCTGGGTTGCGCGGGGAGCTGTTTTTT
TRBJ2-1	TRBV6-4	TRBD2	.	CASSLAGGYGNEQFF	TGTGCCAGCAGCCTAGCGGGGGGGTATGGCAATGAGCAGTTCTTC
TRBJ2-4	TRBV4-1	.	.	CASSQNDLSDGQYF	TGCGCCAGCAGCCAAAATGACCTGTCAGACGGGCAGTACTTC
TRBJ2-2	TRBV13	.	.	CASSSHPGELFF	TGTGCCAGCAGCTCCCATCCCGGGGAGCTGTTTTTT
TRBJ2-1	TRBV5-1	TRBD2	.	CASSLAGTSGSNEQFF	TGCGCCAGCAGCTTGGCCGGGACTAGCGGGAGCAATGAGCAGTTCTTC
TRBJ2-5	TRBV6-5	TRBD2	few	CASSYSGLAGGREGEQYF	TGTGCCAGCAGTTACTCGGGACTGGCGGGAGGACGCGAAGGAGAGCAGTACTTC
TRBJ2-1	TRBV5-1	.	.	CASSLGGSASYSEQFF	TGCGCCAGCAGCTTAGGTGGGAGCGCGTCCTACAGTGAGCAGTTCTTC
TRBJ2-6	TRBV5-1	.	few	CASSLTSTTGSGANVLTF	TGCGCCAGCAGCTTGACCTCTACTACAGGGTCCGGGGCCAACGTCCTGACTTTC
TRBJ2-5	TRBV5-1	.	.	CASSLEGTPGTQYF	TGCGCCAGCAGCTTGGAGGGGACCCCGGGGACCCAGTACTTC
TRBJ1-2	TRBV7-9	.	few	CASSLQTPIEGYTF	TGTGCCAGCAGCCTCCAGACCCCTATCGAGGGCTACACCTTC
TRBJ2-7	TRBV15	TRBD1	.	CATSREGQGRAEQYF	TGTGCCACCAGCAGAGAGGGACAGGGAAGGGCCGAGCAGTACTTC
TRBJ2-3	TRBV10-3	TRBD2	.	CAISDESSGTKDTQYF	TGTGCCATCAGTGATGAATCTAGCGGGACCAAGGATACGCAGTATTTT
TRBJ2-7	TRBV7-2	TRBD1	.	CASSLATGQGAYEQYF	TGTGCCAGCAGCTTAGCGACAGGACAGGGGGCCTACGAGCAGTACTTC